These T cell receptor beta chains were read from a single sample in a study of T-cell reconstitution after alpha-beta-depleted transplantation in children. MiXCR was run by TCRdb on the PCR reads, yielding one entry per CDR3 protein. The data hold approximately 800,000 distinct CDR3 sequences, with 16% observed a single time. The material sequenced was PBMCs, mostly from graft donor cells, taken 360 days after TCRalphabeta/CD19-depleted stem cell transplant. Receptors were obtained from a male patient between 10 and 17 years old who had a stem cell transplant for acute lymphoblastic leukemia, so the T cells may come from the graft donor. CDR3s include the opening cysteine and the closing phenylalanine or tryptophan. The order of the fields is CDR3 DNA, CDR3 protein, V gene, D gene, clone size, J gene. D genes are given only for firm matches. Not all rows give a size; the values are once, few, many and, for expanded clones, a class.

TGTGCCAGCAGCCTACCCCTAGGGGACGAGCAGTACTTC CASSLPLGDEQYF TRBV12-3/TRBV12-4 NA NA TRBJ2-7
TGTGCCAGCAGCCAAGATAGCCTAAGCTCCTACAATGAGCAGTTCTTC CASSQDSLSSYNEQFF TRBV14 NA many TRBJ2-1
TGTGCCAGCAGTGAGGCTGGGCAGGCTAAGGGCAAGCAGTACTTC CASSEAGQAKGKQYF TRBV25-1 NA few TRBJ2-7
TGTGCCAGCAGTGAACCCGGGGAGGGGGACGAGCAGTACTTC CASSEPGEGDEQYF TRBV2 NA NA TRBJ2-7
TGCGCCAGCAGCTTGATTCGGAGGGAGGGGGAGCAGTACTTC CASSLIRREGEQYF TRBV5-1 TRBD2 NA TRBJ2-7
TGCGCCAGCAGCCCCCTCCCTCTCGGGAGTATTTCCTACAATGAGCAGTTCTTC CASSPLPLGSISYNEQFF TRBV4-1 NA few TRBJ2-1
TGCAGCGTTGAAGACTCCTTGGACAGGGGGTCGAACACTGAAGCTTTCTTT CSVEDSLDRGSNTEAFF TRBV29-1 TRBD1 NA TRBJ1-1
TGTGCCAGCAGCGGCCTAGCGGGATGGGCCTCCGATACGCAGTATTTT CASSGLAGWASDTQYF TRBV7-6 TRBD2 NA TRBJ2-3
TGTGCCACCAGCAGAGATCTCGATCGGATACCAAACTATGGCTACACCTTC CATSRDLDRIPNYGYTF TRBV15 NA few TRBJ1-2
TGTGCCAGCACGGGGGCTAGGAGCTCCTACGAGCAGTACTTC CASTGARSSYEQYF TRBV12-3/TRBV12-4 NA NA TRBJ2-7
TGTGCCAGCAGGATACAGGGGACCGGGGAGCTGTTTTTT CASRIQGTGELFF TRBV2 TRBD1 NA TRBJ2-2
TGTGCCAGCTTCCGGACTGGGAGCTCCTACGAGCAGTACTTC CASFRTGSSYEQYF TRBV5-5 NA many TRBJ2-7
TGTGCCAGCAGCTTAGTAATGAGGGATACGCAGTATTTT CASSLVMRDTQYF TRBV11-3 NA few TRBJ2-3
TGCGCCAGCAGCTTGCAAGCGGGAGGGCCAAGCGAGCAGTACTTC CASSLQAGGPSEQYF TRBV5-1 TRBD2 many TRBJ2-7
TGTGCCAGCAGCCCCCATCTAGCGAACACGCAGTATTTT CASSPHLANTQYF TRBV7-2 NA many TRBJ2-3
TGCAGTGCCGAGACTAGCGGGAGGGCCTGGAGCTCCTACGAGCAGTACTTC CSAETSGRAWSSYEQYF TRBV20-1 TRBD2 NA TRBJ2-7
TGCAGTGCTAGAGAGGTCAGGGCCGGGGAGCTGTTTTTT CSAREVRAGELFF TRBV20-1 NA many TRBJ2-2
TGTGCCAGCTCACCAGATAAGTTGTGGACAGGGAGGACTAATGAAAAACTGTTTTTT CASSPDKLWTGRTNEKLFF TRBV18 TRBD1 NA TRBJ1-4
TGCAGCGTTGTACGGGAAGGACAGGCTAGGGGGAACACTGAAGCTTTCTTT CSVVREGQARGNTEAFF TRBV29-1 TRBD1 NA TRBJ1-1
TGTGCCAGCAGCTTAGGACCCCCCACCTTCACAGATACGCAGTATTTT CASSLGPPTFTDTQYF TRBV7-3 NA NA TRBJ2-3
TGTGCCAGCAGTGAAGCCGGGACTAGCGATTACGGTGAGCAGTTCTTC CASSEAGTSDYGEQFF TRBV25-1 TRBD2 few TRBJ2-1
TGTGCCAGCAGCTTGGACGGGGAGAAAAATGAAAAACTGTTTTTT CASSLDGEKNEKLFF TRBV5-4 NA few TRBJ1-4
TGCAGTGCTAGTACGGATGAGCAGTTCTTC CSASTDEQFF TRBV20-1 NA many TRBJ2-1
TGTGCCAGCAGTGTGGGGACACGCAGCTCCTACAATGAGCAGTTCTTC CASSVGTRSSYNEQFF TRBV6-4 NA NA TRBJ2-1
TGTGCCAGCAGCCCAGAGTACAGGGGCACAGATACGCAGTATTTT CASSPEYRGTDTQYF TRBV12-3/TRBV12-4 NA few TRBJ2-3
TGTGCCAGCAGCGGGAGGGCGGTCTCCTACGAGCAGTACTTC CASSGRAVSYEQYF TRBV4-2 TRBD2 few TRBJ2-7
TGCGCCAGCAGCCGCCCAGGGGAGACCCAGTACTTC CASSRPGETQYF TRBV4-1 NA many TRBJ2-5
TGCGCCAGCAGAACCGGGACAGGGGGGGAAGAAAAACTGTTTTTT CASRTGTGGEEKLFF TRBV5-1 TRBD1 few TRBJ1-4
TGTGCCAGCAGCCCTAGACCCTTACCGCACATTCAGTACTTC CASSPRPLPHIQYF TRBV7-8 NA NA TRBJ2-4
TGTGCCAGCAGCCGTTTAAGTGTTTCAAGCGCAGCTTTCTTT CASSRLSVSSAAFF TRBV5-5 NA few TRBJ1-1
TGCGCCAGCAGCCGGGAGGGAGACAAGAACTATGGCTACACCTTC CASSREGDKNYGYTF TRBV5-1 NA few TRBJ1-2
TGTGCCAGCAGCTGGGGCCCCACTAGCGGCCTACAGCAGTTCTTC CASSWGPTSGLQQFF TRBV7-6 TRBD2 few TRBJ2-1
TGTGCCATCGGTCCCCCCCTCCACTTT CAIGPPLHF TRBV7-9 NA NA TRBJ1-6
TGTGCCACCAGCAGAGGGAGGGCGTACCAAGAGACCCAGTACTTC CATSRGRAYQETQYF TRBV15 NA NA TRBJ2-5
TGTGCCACGGTTTGGCCCCAGCATTTT CATVWPQHF TRBV10-3 NA NA TRBJ1-5
TGCGCCAGCAGCGCGAGGACTAGCGGGAGGGGGGGTAACAATGAGCAGTTCTTC CASSARTSGRGGNNEQFF TRBV5-1 TRBD2 NA TRBJ2-1